This TCR beta chain was documented in a study of T-cell memory formation after mild COVID-19. Overall study: TCR clusters were largely donor specific. Overall study results and limits: CM and EM subsets held most contracting CD4+ clones; EMRA held CD8+ ones. Pre-infection memory already had some responding clones, implying cross-reactive memory joined.

Details on this clonotype: What it recognizes is unknown.

TCRdb re-derived calls from the 5' RACE reads in MiXCR, one entry per CDR3 protein. In the table there are a few hundred thousand distinct CDR3 sequences, roughly 25% of which are singletons. Losses at the gene ends were 4 bases for V and 4 bases for J; bases not matched to a gene: 10. The CDR3 spans 16 residues. This chain uses TRBV12-3 or TRBV12-4 with TRBJ2-5; 9 nucleotides match TRBD2. Sequenced input: PBMCs or a T cell subset sorted from them (not recorded which). The clonotype comes from an adult woman who had mild COVID-19 (a few samples of this study predate the infection). Cell type and time point are not known. CDR3 in DNA: TGTGCCAGCAGTTCCCTAGCGGGGAGGGTTTCAGAGACCCAGTACTTC. This sequence encodes CASSSLAGRVSETQYF.